The 16 T cell receptor beta chains below come from one sample, sequenced in a study of metastatic and nonmetastatic thyroid tumors. All patients were treatment-naive before thyroid surgery. TCRdb reprocessed the PCR reads via MiXCR. This table holds 35,000 to 50,000 clones, about a sixth found once. The sample was tumor tissue. The receptor set was obtained from a female donor with papillary thyroid cancer or a benign thyroid nodule (not recorded which). Some clones in this sample may be carry-over from other donors' samples.

This clone was detected many times. The gene calls are TRBV7-3 and TRBJ2-2; D is possibly TRBD2 (6 bases). This CDR3 comprises 18 residues. Germline lookup yields CDR1 SGHTA and CDR2 FQGTGA. Trimming left V 0 bases short and J 0 bases short, with 14 bases between. The CDR3 DNA reads TGTGCCAGCAGCTTAACCCCTCGACTAGACTCGAACACCGGGGAGCTGTTTTTT. Translated, it gives CASSLTPRLDSNTGELFF.

This clone was picked up many times. This rearrangement joins TRBV6-6 to TRBJ2-3; perhaps TRBD2 as D (6 bases). Germline CDR1 and CDR2: MNHNY and SVGAGI (reference sequence). This CDR3 region has 17 residues. V dropped 3 bases and J dropped 0 bases, with 16 bases sitting between them. CDR3 nucleotides: TGTGCCAGCAGTTATCCCGGGACTTTGGTTAGCACAGATACGCAGTATTTT. The encoded protein is CASSYPGTLVSTDTQYF.

There are a few counts of this clone. The junction shows a germline mismatch at one end, possibly a read error. The chain combines TRBV6-2 or TRBV6-3 with TRBJ2-1; D unclear. CDR1 is MNHEY and CDR2 is SVGEGT in the germline V gene. The CDR3 extends over 16 amino acids. CDR3 loop: CASIYLKLSTYNEQFF. CDR3 bases: TGTGCCAGCATTTACCTCAAGTTGAGCACCTACAATGAGCAGTTCTTC.

This clone occurred many times. Written as DNA, the CDR3 is TGTGCCAGTGATGACAGGGGGCGCCTTGGTGGAAACACCATATATTTT. Translating it yields CASDDRGRLGGNTIYF. The chain is built from TRBV19 and TRBJ1-3; 10 nucleotides align to TRBD1. Germline loops: CDR1 LNHDA, CDR2 SQIVND (reference sequence). V trimming: 8 bases; J trimming: 3 bases; junction bases outside the gene matches: 10. The CDR3 loop spans 16 amino acids.

This chain connects TRBV27 to TRBJ1-6, with D maybe TRBD1 (5 bases). The V and J ends lost 3 bases and 13 bases respectively, with 10 bases between them. CDR1 and CDR2 from the germline V gene are MNHEY and SMNVEV (reference sequence). The CDR3 is 12 residues long. In DNA form, the CDR3 reads TGTGCCAGCAGTTTCCAGGGTACCCCCCTCCACTTT. Amino acid sequence: CASSFQGTPLHF.

This clone came up many times. Other DNA variants within this sample encode the same CDR3. The chain has TRBV6-1 and TRBJ1-2, with unresolved D. V dropped 5 bases and J dropped 3 bases, with 10 bases sitting between them. The length of the CDR3 is 13 residues. CDR1 is MNHNS and CDR2 is SASEGT in the germline V gene. The CDR3 region has the DNA TGTGCCAGCAGTCCGGGGTCTGACTATGGCTACACCTTC. This translates into CASSPGSDYGYTF.

Many counts were recorded for this clone. The chain joins TRBV19 to TRBJ2-1; 8 bases are a match to TRBD2. Germline V gene sequence: CDR1 LNHDA, CDR2 SQIVND (reference sequence). V trimming: 4 bases; J trimming: 2 bases; junction bases outside the gene matches: 4. The CDR3 spans 15 residues. CDR3 bases: TGTGCCAGTAGTACACTAGCGGCCCCCTACAATGAGCAGTTCTTC. Translated, it gives CASSTLAAPYNEQFF.

The chain couples TRBV28 to TRBJ2-3, with TRBD2 as a possible D gene (5 bases). The CDR3 spans 15 residues. In germline, CDR1 is MDHEN, CDR2 SYDVKM. Trimming stripped 3 bases from V and 6 bases from J, with 16 bases between. As DNA, the CDR3 is TGTGCCAGCAGTTTGAATCCCGGGGTGGGGGATACGCAGTATTTT. Its translation: CASSLNPGVGDTQYF.

This clone was observed at least ten times. J is TRBJ1-5 and V is TRBV30; D might be TRBD1 (5 bases). In germline, CDR1 is GTSNPN, CDR2 SVGIG (reference sequence). CDR3 size: 16 residues. Trimming left V 8 bases short and J 0 bases short, with 20 bases between. CDR3 nucleotides: TGTGCCCTCACGTTGGGGGGGTTGGGTAGCAATCAGCCCCAGCATTTT. Protein sequence: CALTLGGLGSNQPQHF.

This chain connects TRBV5-6 to TRBJ2-1; D possibly corresponds to TRBD2 (6 bases). The CDR3 has 15 residues. Germline CDR1 is SGHDT and CDR2 is YYEEEE. Trimming stripped 4 bases from V and 0 bases from J, with 11 bases between. The CDR3 DNA reads as TGTGCCAGCAGCCGGGACTTGAGCTCCTACAATGAGCAGTTCTTC. Translated: CASSRDLSSYNEQFF.

This clone was recorded many times. The chain is built from TRBV30 and TRBJ1-2; D is perhaps TRBD1 (5 bases). In germline, CDR1 is GTSNPN, CDR2 SVGIG (reference sequence). This CDR3 is built from 10 residues. Deletions cut 7 bases from V and 8 bases from J, with 11 bases between. The CDR3 DNA reads TGTGCCTTAGACCGGGGGGGCTACACCTTC. Its protein product is CALDRGGYTF. Combining the CDR3 with reference TRBV30 and TRBJ1-2 gives the whole variable domain SQTIHQWPATLVQPVGSPLSLECTVEGTSNPNLYWYRQAAGRGLQLLFYSVGIGQISSEVPQNLSASRPQDRQFILSSKKLLLSDSGFYLCALDRGGYTFGSGTRLTVV.

In regard to this clone: This may come from a read error, since a much larger clone is one base off. V gene TRBV4-1 combines with J gene TRBJ2-1; no firm D call. CDR1 and CDR2 (germline): MGHRA, YSYEKL. V shed 7 bases and J shed 4 bases, with 20 bases lying between them. CDR3 length: 16 amino acids. The CDR3 DNA follows: TGCGCCAGCATCCCTCGTAGCCCGAGCCCGTACAATGAGCAGTTCTTC. It yields the protein CASIPRSPSPYNEQFF.

This clone has ten or more counts. Other DNA sequences in this specimen translate into the identical CDR3. CDR3 in amino acids: CASSAGGGKDGYTF. The CDR3 DNA reads TGTGCCAGCAGCGCGGGTGGGGGGAAGGATGGCTACACCTTC. This chain uses TRBV5-6 with TRBJ1-2; D is perhaps TRBD1 (5 bases). The V end lost 4 bases, the J end lost 6 bases, and 16 bases lay between the germline ends. Germline V gene lookup returns CDR1 SGHDT and CDR2 YYEEEE. The CDR3 has 14 residues.

This clone was counted at least ten times. This sequence joins TRBV20-1 and TRBJ1-2; unclear D gene. The CDR3 runs 13 residues. The V and J ends lost 2 bases and 3 bases respectively, with 10 bases between them. In germline, CDR1 is DFQATT, CDR2 SNEGSKA (reference sequence). CDR3 bases: TGCAGTGCTAGATCATCGAAGGACTATGGCTACACCTTC. This encodes CSARSSKDYGYTF.

This clone was seen only a few times. The chain is built from TRBV19 and TRBJ2-5; 11 bases align to TRBD2. Looked up from germline, CDR1 is LNHDA and CDR2 is SQIVND (reference sequence). There are 14 residues in the CDR3. The junction had 4 bases not matched to a gene; V was cut back by 5 bases and J by 5 bases. CDR3 coding DNA: TGTGCCAGTAGTTTAGCGGGAGGGTTGGAGACCCAGTACTTC. This encodes CASSLAGGLETQYF.

Many counts were recorded for this clone. This chain links TRBV20-1 with TRBJ2-1; 7 bases match TRBD2. The V and J ends lost 0 bases and 13 bases, in that order; junction bases with no gene match: 6. The CDR3 runs 12 residues. Looked up from germline, CDR1 is DFQATT and CDR2 is SNEGSKA (reference sequence). The CDR3 loop reads CSARESGIGQFF. CDR3 nucleotides: TGCAGTGCTAGAGAGAGCGGGATAGGACAGTTCTTC.